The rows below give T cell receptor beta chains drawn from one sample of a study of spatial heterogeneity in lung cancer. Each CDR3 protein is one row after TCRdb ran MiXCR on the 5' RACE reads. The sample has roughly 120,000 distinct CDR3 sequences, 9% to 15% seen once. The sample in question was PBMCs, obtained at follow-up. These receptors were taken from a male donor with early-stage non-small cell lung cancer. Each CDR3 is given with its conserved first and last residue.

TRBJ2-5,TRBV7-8,CASSPRRILTGAQETQYF
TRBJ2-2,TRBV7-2,CASSLGGFDTGELFF
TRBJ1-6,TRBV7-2,CASSLVGGHRLNSPLHF
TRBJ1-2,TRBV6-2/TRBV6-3,CASSDRTPLLDGYTF
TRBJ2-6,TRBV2,CASSPRTGGSGANVLTF
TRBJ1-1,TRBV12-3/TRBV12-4,CASSPTGQLEAFF
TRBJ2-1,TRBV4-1,CASSRFKLTLGQGTNEQFF
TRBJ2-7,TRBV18,CASSPGVSYEQYF
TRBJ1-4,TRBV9,CASSAEDSFNEKLFF
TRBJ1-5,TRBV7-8,CASSLAPKGKKNQPQHF
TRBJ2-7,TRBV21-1,CASSKGGLGRVIYEQYF
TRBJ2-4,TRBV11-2,CASSPLLLRDTRNIQYF
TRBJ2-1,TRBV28,CASSLPRDRGLSQFF
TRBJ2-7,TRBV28,CASNSGGQQSYEQYF
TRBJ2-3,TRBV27,CASSLTRGTSGTDTQYF
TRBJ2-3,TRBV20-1,CSALDRGGTDTQYF